Listed here are 10 T cell receptor beta chains from one sample, sequenced in a study of T cell changes during pregnancy in multiple sclerosis. Sequencing used immunoSEQ multiplex PCR; TCRdb keeps in-frame clones, though not all of them. In the table there are tens of thousands of clones, roughly 90% of which are singletons. The sequencing used peripheral blood, collected in the first trimester of pregnancy. These receptors all come from a female donor in good health, enrolled as a control in a pregnancy study.

This clone was picked up one time. The chain carries TRBV19 and TRBJ2-3, with 7 nucleotides matching TRBD1. Germline assignment: CDR1 LNHDA and CDR2 SQIVND (reference sequence). The CDR3 contains 13 residues. With V trimmed by 5 bases and J by 6 bases, 5 bases remained unmatched. The CDR3, as DNA: TGTGCCAGTAGTCCTACAGGGGTGGATACGCAGTATTTT. It codes for CASSPTGVDTQYF.

The rearrangement joins TRBV4-2 to TRBJ2-1, with 11 bases aligning to TRBD2. The CDR3 totals 15 residues. Trimming took 3 bases from V and 9 from J; bases not matched to a gene: 7. Per the germline V gene, CDR1 is LGHNA and CDR2 is YNFKEQ. This CDR3 is CASSQVLSGRAEQFF. The CDR3 DNA sequence: TGTGCCAGCAGCCAGGTTCTTAGCGGGAGGGCTGAGCAGTTCTTC.

The rearrangement joins TRBV11-3 to TRBJ2-2; 8 bases align to TRBD2. There are 14 residues in the CDR3. CDR1 is SGHNT, CDR2 YENEEA, per germline. J was trimmed by 6 bases and V by 5 bases; bases with no gene match: 5. The CDR3 protein is CASSRGGSAGELFF. The CDR3 DNA follows: TGTGCCAGCAGCCGCGGGGGGTCGGCCGGGGAGCTGTTTTTT.

This rearrangement joins TRBV25-1 to TRBJ1-2; D not certain. The CDR3 has 13 residues. Trimming stripped 3 bases from V and 6 bases from J, with 11 bases between. The V gene's germline CDR1 is MGHDK and CDR2 SYGVNS. DNA of the CDR3: TGTGCCAGCAGTGATGAGGCAGAGAATGGCTACACCTTC. Translating it yields CASSDEAENGYTF.

In this sample, this clone turned up once. The gene calls are TRBV5-6 and TRBJ2-5, with TRBD1 matching 7 bases. The V segment lost 0 bases and the J segment 4 bases; nucleotides outside the gene matches: 6. CDR3 length equals 15 residues. CDR1 is SGHDT and CDR2 is YYEEEE in the germline V gene. The CDR3: CASSLVGRGSETQYF. The CDR3 DNA reads as TGTGCCAGCAGCTTGGTCGGCAGGGGGTCAGAGACCCAGTACTTC.

This chain links TRBV28 with TRBJ2-7; D is unresolved. The CDR3 spans 11 residues. V lost 6 bases and J lost 3, with 6 bases in between. The V gene's germline CDR1 is MDHEN and CDR2 SYDVKM. CDR3 DNA sequence: TGTGCCAGCAGCACCTACTACGAGCAGTACTTC. This codes for CASSTYYEQYF.

This rearrangement joins TRBV28 to TRBJ1-5; possibly TRBD1 for D (6 bases). Per the germline V gene, CDR1 is MDHEN and CDR2 is SYDVKM. Trimming left V 5 bases short and J 4 bases short, with 18 bases between. The CDR3 is 16 residues long. The CDR3 nucleotides read TGTGCCAGCAGTGTAACAGGGATTGGAGCTAATCAGCCCCAGCATTTT. It is translated as CASSVTGIGANQPQHF.

This sequence joins TRBV6-5 and TRBJ2-1, with D unresolved. The CDR3 runs to 16 residues. The V end was cut by 3 bases, the J end by 2 bases, with 14 bases between. CDR1 MNHEY and CDR2 SVGAGI come from the germline V gene. The CDR3 DNA follows: TGTGCCAGCAGTTATTTACGGAGATCTACCTACAATGAGCAGTTCTTC. Protein: CASSYLRRSTYNEQFF.

This rearrangement joins TRBV29-1 to TRBJ2-4; 7 nucleotides align to TRBD2. The CDR3 length is 12 residues. Germline CDR1 reads SQVTM; CDR2 reads ANQGSEA. J was trimmed by 7 bases and V by 6 bases; bases with no gene match: 6. CDR3 sequence reads: CSVRESENIQYF. For the CDR3, the DNA is TGCAGCGTGCGGGAGTCGGAGAACATTCAGTACTTC.

This clone has a single count. This sequence joins TRBV29-1 and TRBJ2-3; the D gene is possibly TRBD2 (5 bases). Germline values: CDR1 SQVTM, CDR2 ANQGSEA. The CDR3 sequence is 12 residues long. Trimming took 3 bases from V and 3 from J, leaving 7 bases between them. CDR3 DNA: TGCAGCGTTGATGCGGGTACAGATACGCAGTATTTT. Translated: CSVDAGTDTQYF.